Below, 16 T cell receptor beta chains from the same sample are listed, as sequenced in a study of cytomegalovirus exposure and HLA in healthy donors. PCR used 60 Vbeta primers and 13 Jbeta primers. The assay was immunoSEQ multiplex PCR, and TCRdb's table has in-frame clones only and misses some. Of 200,000 or so clones in the sample, approximately 81% were seen once. The material sequenced was PBMCs. The receptors here all came from a boy between 10 and 17 years old in good health and CMV-seronegative.

This clone was recorded once. The chain uses TRBV30 and TRBJ2-7; 9 bases map to TRBD1. The V segment lost 2 bases and the J segment 3 bases; nucleotides outside the gene matches: 14. This CDR3 is built from 17 residues. Germline lookup yields CDR1 GTSNPN and CDR2 SVGIG (reference sequence). The DNA of the CDR3 is TGTGCCTGGAGTTACACCACCGGGACAGGGATAGTCTACGAGCAGTACTTC. Protein product: CAWSYTTGTGIVYEQYF.

V and J are TRBV6-1 and TRBJ1-5; TRBD1 is a possible D gene (5 bases). V was pared by 7 bases and J by 3 bases, with 16 bases between. The CDR3 totals 15 residues. The germline CDR1 and CDR2 sequences are MNHNS and SASEGT. This CDR3 is CASILTATANQPQHF. In nucleotides, the CDR3 is TGTGCCAGCATTCTGACAGCCACGGCCAATCAGCCCCAGCATTTT.

This chain links TRBV27 with TRBJ1-6, with 7 bases lining up with TRBD1. The CDR3 is 17 amino acids. Germline loops: CDR1 MNHEY, CDR2 SMNVEV (reference sequence). V shed 0 bases, J shed 0 bases, and the junction held 2 bases outside the gene matches. CDR3 sequence (DNA): TGTGCCAGCAGTTTATCCCAGGGGGACTCCTATAATTCACCCCTCCACTTT. Translating gives CASSLSQGDSYNSPLHF.

J is TRBJ1-2 and V is TRBV7-2, with 7 bases identical to TRBD1. The germline V gene encodes CDR1 SGHTA and CDR2 FQGNSA. V was pared by 5 bases and J by 4 bases, with 10 bases of the junction left unmatched. This CDR3 is built from 15 residues. The DNA for the CDR3 is TGTGCCAGCAGCCCAGAACCCGGGACAGTCTATGGCTACACCTTC. Amino acid sequence: CASSPEPGTVYGYTF.

The chain joins TRBV19 to TRBJ2-3, with 8 bases that match TRBD2. CDR1 and CDR2 from the germline V gene are LNHDA and SQIVND (reference sequence). J gave up 4 bases and V 6 bases, and 12 bases lay outside the gene matches. This CDR3 region has 16 residues. The CDR3 DNA is TGTGCCAGTAGAAACCGTCCGGGCGGGGGGTCAGATACGCAGTATTTT. Its translation is CASRNRPGGGSDTQYF.

The chain employs TRBV9 and TRBJ2-1, with TRBD2 matching over 9 bases. The trim removed 3 bases at V and 8 bases at J, leaving 3 bases unmatched. The germline CDR1 and CDR2 sequences are SGDLS and YYNGEE. The CDR3 is 13 residues long. The CDR3 loop reads CASSGSGSYEQFF. CDR3 coding DNA: TGTGCCAGCAGCGGTAGCGGGAGCTATGAGCAGTTCTTC.

The chain couples TRBV5-5 to TRBJ2-7; maybe TRBD1 (5 bases). Germline V lookup: CDR1 SGHKS, CDR2 YYEKEE (reference sequence). CDR3 length: 13 residues. V lost 0 bases and J 3 bases, leaving 7 bases between the germline ends. CDR3 region: CASSLGTLYEQYF. CDR3 bases: TGTGCCAGCAGCTTGGGGACACTCTACGAGCAGTACTTC.

V is TRBV6-5 and J is TRBJ1-5; the D gene is possibly TRBD1 (5 bases). V gave up 2 bases and J gave up 1 base, with 12 bases separating them. The CDR3 extends over 16 amino acids. Germline loops: CDR1 MNHEY, CDR2 SVGAGI. The CDR3 region is CASSYASPGSNQPQHF. CDR3 DNA: TGTGCCAGCAGTTACGCCTCCCCAGGGAGCAATCAGCCCCAGCATTTT.

The rearrangement joins TRBV9 to TRBJ2-1; TRBD2 is a possible D gene (7 bases). The CDR3 has 16 amino acids. Germline V gene lookup returns CDR1 SGDLS and CDR2 YYNGEE. With 2 bases removed from V and 0 bases from J, the gap between germline ends came to 12 bases. The CDR3 sequence is CASSVGGQSSYNEQFF. The DNA of the CDR3 is TGTGCCAGCAGCGTGGGGGGGCAAAGCTCCTACAATGAGCAGTTCTTC.

This chain joins TRBV7-2 and TRBJ2-7; TRBD1 is a possible D gene (6 bases). From germline, CDR1 is SGHTA and CDR2 FQGNSA. The ends were cut back, 7 bases at V and 4 bases at J, with 14 bases in the middle. This CDR3 is built from 13 residues. CDR3 residues: CASIGFRGYEQYF. As DNA, the CDR3 is TGTGCCAGCATCGGTTTCAGGGGTTACGAGCAGTACTTC.

This clone was seen a single time. This chain joins TRBV2 and TRBJ2-7; no definite D call. Trimming cost V 6 bases and J 2 bases, with 26 bases left between them. The CDR3 totals 18 residues. In germline, CDR1 is SNHLY, CDR2 FYNNEI. CDR3 DNA sequence: TGTGCCAGCAGCGAAACTATCCTTACCCAGATCAGACCCTACGAGCAGTACTTC. It specifies CASSETILTQIRPYEQYF.

The V and J genes are TRBV9 and TRBJ2-2, with 7 bases lining up with TRBD1. Trimming at V came to 4 bases and at J to 7 bases, leaving 10 bases not matched to a gene. The CDR3 runs to 15 residues. Germline V gene data show CDR1 as SGDLS and CDR2 as YYNGEE. CDR3 loop: CASSRGQGGIGELFF. The DNA of the CDR3 is TGTGCCAGCAGCAGGGGGCAGGGCGGCATCGGGGAGCTGTTTTTT. Complete variable domain (other parts from reference TRBV9 and TRBJ2-2): DSGVTQTPKHLITATGQRVTLRCSPRSGDLSVYWYQQSLDQGLQFLIQYYNGEERAKGNILERFSAQQFPDLHSELNLSSLELGDSALYFCASSRGQGGIGELFFGEGSRLTVL.

This sequence joins TRBV7-2 and TRBJ1-1, with TRBD1 matching 7 bases. Germline CDR1 is SGHTA and CDR2 is FQGNSA. The J segment lost 0 bases and the V segment lost 6 bases, leaving 4 bases of the junction unmatched. The CDR3 extends over 14 amino acids. CDR3 sequence reads: CASRWDRMNTEAFF. The CDR3 DNA reads as TGTGCCAGCAGATGGGACAGAATGAACACTGAAGCTTTCTTT.

The gene calls are TRBV5-4 and TRBJ2-6; 7 bases fit TRBD2. Trimming cost V 7 bases and J 2 bases; bases outside gene matches: 0. The CDR3 has 13 residues. The germline CDR1 and CDR2 sequences are SGHNT and YYREEE (reference sequence). DNA for the CDR3: TGTGCCAGCGCGGGGGCTGGGGCCAACGTCCTGACTTTC. This sequence encodes CASAGAGANVLTF. Looking up the rest from reference TRBV5-4 and TRBJ2-6 gives the full variable domain: ETGVTQSPTHLIKTRGQQVTLRCSSQSGHNTVSWYQQALGQGPQFIFQYYREEENGRGNFPPRFSGLQFPNYSSELNVNALELDDSALYLCASAGAGANVLTFGAGSRLTVL.

This chain connects TRBV6-4 to TRBJ2-1; D might be TRBD1 (6 bases). The CDR3 extends over 15 amino acids. Trimming pared 5 bases from V and 6 bases from J, leaving 17 bases between. The germline V gene has CDR1 MRHNA and CDR2 SNTAGT. DNA of the CDR3: TGTGCCAGCAGTTCCGGGACAAAAGGTTCCAATGAGCAGTTCTTC. Translation: CASSSGTKGSNEQFF.

About this clone: Within the sample, other DNA sequences also encode this same CDR3. The chain employs TRBV19 and TRBJ1-2; 7 nucleotides line up with TRBD1. CDR1 is LNHDA and CDR2 is SQIVND in the germline V gene (reference sequence). The CDR3 length is 13 residues. The J segment lost 7 bases and the V segment lost 6 bases, leaving 8 bases of the junction unmatched. The CDR3 protein is CASRPDRNIGYTF. CDR3 coding DNA: TGTGCCAGTAGGCCGGACAGGAATATTGGCTACACCTTC.